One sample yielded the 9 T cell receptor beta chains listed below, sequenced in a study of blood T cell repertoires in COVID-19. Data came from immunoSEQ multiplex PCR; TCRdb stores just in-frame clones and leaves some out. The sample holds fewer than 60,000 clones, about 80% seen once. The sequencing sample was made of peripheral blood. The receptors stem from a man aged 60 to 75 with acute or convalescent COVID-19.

The chain's CDR3 is CASSALLTTSTDTQYF. For the CDR3, the DNA is TGTGCCAGCAGCGCCCTGCTGACTACTAGCACAGATACGCAGTATTTT. The chain combines TRBV9 with TRBJ2-3; weak D call: TRBD2 (5 bases). Deletions cut 3 bases from V and 0 bases from J, with 14 bases between. Germline values: CDR1 SGDLS, CDR2 YYNGEE. This CDR3 is 16 amino acids long.

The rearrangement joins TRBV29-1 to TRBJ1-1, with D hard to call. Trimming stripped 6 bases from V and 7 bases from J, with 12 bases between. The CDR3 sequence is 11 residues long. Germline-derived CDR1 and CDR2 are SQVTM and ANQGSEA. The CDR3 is CSVVEEFEAFF. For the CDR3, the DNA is TGCAGCGTCGTCGAGGAGTTTGAAGCTTTCTTT.

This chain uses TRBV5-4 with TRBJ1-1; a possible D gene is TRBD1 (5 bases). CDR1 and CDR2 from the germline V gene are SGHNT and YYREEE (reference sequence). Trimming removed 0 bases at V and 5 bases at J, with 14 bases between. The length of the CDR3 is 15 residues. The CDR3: CASSLGGAVGTEAFF. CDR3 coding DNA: TGTGCCAGCAGCTTGGGCGGGGCTGTTGGTACTGAAGCTTTCTTT.

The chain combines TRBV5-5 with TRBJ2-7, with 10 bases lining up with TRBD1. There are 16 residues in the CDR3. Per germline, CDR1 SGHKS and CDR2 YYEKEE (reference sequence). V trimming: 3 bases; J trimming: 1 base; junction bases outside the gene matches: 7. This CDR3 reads CASSYSGTGASYEQYF. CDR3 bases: TGTGCCAGCAGCTACTCGGGGACAGGGGCGTCCTACGAGCAGTACTTC. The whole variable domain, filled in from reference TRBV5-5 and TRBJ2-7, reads DAGVTQSPTHLIKTRGQQVTLRCSPISGHKSVSWYQQVLGQGPQFIFQYYEKEERGRGNFPDRFSARQFPNYSSELNVNALLLGDSALYLCASSYSGTGASYEQYFGPGTRLTVT.

For the CDR3, the DNA is TGTGCCAGCAGCCCCACAGCCCTGAACACCGGGGAGCTGTTTTTT. This encodes CASSPTALNTGELFF. This chain connects TRBV21-1 to TRBJ2-2; TRBD1 is the table's D call, not checked against the DNA. TRBV21-1 is shown as a pseudogene. This CDR3 has 15 amino acids.

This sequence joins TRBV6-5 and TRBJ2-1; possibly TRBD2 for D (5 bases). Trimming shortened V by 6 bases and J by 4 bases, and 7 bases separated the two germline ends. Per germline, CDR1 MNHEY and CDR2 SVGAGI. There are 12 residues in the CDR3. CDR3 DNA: TGTGCCAGCAGGGGGAGTTACAATGAGCAGTTCTTC. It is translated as CASRGSYNEQFF.

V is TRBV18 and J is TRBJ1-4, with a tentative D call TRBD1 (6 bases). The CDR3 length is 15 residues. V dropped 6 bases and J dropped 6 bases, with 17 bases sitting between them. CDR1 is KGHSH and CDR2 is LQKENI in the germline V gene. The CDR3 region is CASSRTGTLDEKLFF. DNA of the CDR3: TGTGCCAGCTCCCGGACCGGGACATTAGATGAAAAACTGTTTTTT.

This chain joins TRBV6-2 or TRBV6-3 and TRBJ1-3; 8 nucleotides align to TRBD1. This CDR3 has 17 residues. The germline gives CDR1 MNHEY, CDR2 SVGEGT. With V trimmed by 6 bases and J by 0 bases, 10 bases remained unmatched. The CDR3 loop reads CASSPARGPYSGNTIYF. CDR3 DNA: TGTGCCAGCAGCCCTGCCAGGGGGCCCTACTCTGGAAACACCATATATTTT.

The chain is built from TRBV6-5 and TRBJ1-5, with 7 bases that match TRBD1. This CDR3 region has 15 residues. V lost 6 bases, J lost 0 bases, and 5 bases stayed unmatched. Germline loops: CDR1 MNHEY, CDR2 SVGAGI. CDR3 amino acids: CASSVQGYSNQPQHF. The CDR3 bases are TGTGCCAGCAGCGTACAGGGGTATAGCAATCAGCCCCAGCATTTT.